Sequencing of this TCR beta chain was carried out in a study of T cell responses to AZD1222 COVID-19 vaccine. Details on this clone: The antigen remains unidentified.

Overall study results and limits: CD4 TCRs linked to vaccination spanned spike, dominating at 160-218 and 743-854.

V lost 4 bases, J lost 2 bases, and 6 bases stayed unmatched. Looked up from germline, CDR1 is SGHNT and CDR2 is YYREEE (reference sequence). The CDR3 is 16 residues long. Profiled with immunoSEQ multiplex PCR; TCRdb holds only in-frame clones, not every one. The sample lists about 160,000 clones; about 92% were seen once. This TCR was sampled from an adult who received the AZD1222 COVID-19 vaccine. V usage is TRBV5-4 and J usage is TRBJ2-2; 9 bases are a match to TRBD2. This material consisted of peripheral blood, taken 28 days after the second AZD1222 dose. The CDR3 region has the DNA TGTGCCAGCAGCACTCCTAGCGGGATTAACACCGGGGAGCTGTTTTTT. Its translation is CASSTPSGINTGELFF.